These T cell receptor beta chains were read from a single sample in a study of blood T cells in healthy people across ages. TCRdb passed the 5' RACE reads through MiXCR, listing each CDR3 protein once. The data hold nearly 1 million distinct CDR3 sequences, with roughly 51% observed a single time. Source material: blood. All receptors come from a woman aged 55-75 years in good health. The CDR3 runs from the conserved cysteine through the conserved F or W. A D gene is named only where the DNA matches it firmly. Clone size appears in some rows only: once, few, many, or a class for an expanded clone.

d_gene	j_gene	abundance	v_gene	CDR3nt	CDR3aa
NA	TRBJ2-5	NA	TRBV5-8	TGTGCCGGCGCCAGTGCGAGGGCTTTACAGGAGACCCAGTACTTC	CAGASARALQETQYF
NA	TRBJ2-7	NA	TRBV14	TGTGCCAGCAGTCCCGCCCTATGGAGGGGGCCATACGAGCAGTACTTC	CASSPALWRGPYEQYF
NA	TRBJ2-7	many	TRBV27	TGTGCCAGCAGTAGGGAAGGGACACGAGGTTTCGAGCAGTACTTC	CASSREGTRGFEQYF
NA	TRBJ2-4	NA	TRBV6-5	TGTGCCAGCAGTTACACCGCTTATATGGCCAAAAACATTCAGTACTTC	CASSYTAYMAKNIQYF
NA	TRBJ2-4	many	TRBV7-2	TGTGCCAGCAGCGTTCAGGACGTGGGGATTCAGTACTTC	CASSVQDVGIQYF
NA	TRBJ1-4	NA	TRBV5-1	TGCGCCAGCAGCTTGGCCCCACCGGGACGCGAAAAACTGTTTTTT	CASSLAPPGREKLFF
NA	TRBJ1-1	NA	TRBV28	TGTGCCAGCAGCCTCATGGGACGGCTAAACACTGAAGCTTTCTTT	CASSLMGRLNTEAFF
NA	TRBJ1-5	few	TRBV2	TGTGCCAGCAGTGGACAGTCCCCCGGTCAGCCCCAGCATTTT	CASSGQSPGQPQHF
NA	TRBJ2-4	NA	TRBV4-1	TGCGCCAGCTGCCAAGAAGGCAGCCCCAAAAACATTCAGTACTTC	CASCQEGSPKNIQYF
NA	TRBJ1-6	NA	TRBV4-1	TGCGCCAGCAGCCAAGATCAAGGGTCCGATTCACCCCTCCACTTT	CASSQDQGSDSPLHF
TRBD2	TRBJ2-5	few	TRBV14	TGTGCCAGCAGCCAAGATACAGCGGGAGGCCAAGAGACCCAGTACTTC	CASSQDTAGGQETQYF
NA	TRBJ1-1	NA	TRBV7-9	TGTGCCAGCAGAAACCCGAGAGGGGATAACACTGAAGCTTTCTTT	CASRNPRGDNTEAFF
TRBD2	TRBJ2-1	NA	TRBV9	TGTGCCAGCAGCGCCGCTAGCGGGAGGAACAATGAGCAGTTCTTC	CASSAASGRNNEQFF
TRBD1	TRBJ1-2	NA	TRBV6-5	TGTGCCAGCAGTTACGAAGGACAGGCCGGCTATGGCTACACCTTC	CASSYEGQAGYGYTF
NA	TRBJ2-5	few	TRBV10-2	TGCGCCAGTGCGGGGATGGGGGTTCGGACCCAGTACTTC	CASAGMGVRTQYF
NA	TRBJ2-2	NA	TRBV4-2	TGTGCCAGCAGCCAAGATAGGAGCACCGGGGAGCTGTTTTTT	CASSQDRSTGELFF
TRBD1	TRBJ2-7	NA	TRBV6-1	TGTGCCAGCAGTGTTACCGGGACAGGGTCGCGCGAGCAGTACTTC	CASSVTGTGSREQYF
NA	TRBJ1-1	NA	TRBV14	TGTGCCAGCAGCCAACTACGAGACACTGAAGCTTTCTTT	CASSQLRDTEAFF
TRBD1	TRBJ1-6	NA	TRBV4-1	TGCGCCAGCAGCCGGACAGGGCTCAATTCACCCCTCCACTTT	CASSRTGLNSPLHF
TRBD1	TRBJ2-7	NA	TRBV25-1	TGTGCCAGCAGTGGATCCGGGACAGACTACGAGCAGTACTTC	CASSGSGTDYEQYF
TRBD2	TRBJ2-7	NA	TRBV5-6	TGTGCCAGCAGCTCGGGACTAGCAATTCACGAGCAGTACTTC	CASSSGLAIHEQYF
TRBD2	TRBJ2-4	NA	TRBV5-1	TGCGCCAGCAGCTTGGAGCGGGGAGACATTCAGTACTTC	CASSLERGDIQYF
TRBD1	TRBJ2-5	NA	TRBV6-5	TGTGCCAGCAGATGGACAGGGAGGTTGGAGACCCAGTACTTC	CASRWTGRLETQYF
NA	TRBJ1-1	NA	TRBV7-2	TGTGCCAGCAGATTAGGAAATGTGGGGACTGAAGCTTTCTTT	CASRLGNVGTEAFF
NA	TRBJ2-3	NA	TRBV6-5	TGTGCCAGCAGCCATTCGGACGATACGCAGTATTTT	CASSHSDDTQYF
TRBD1	TRBJ2-7	few	TRBV2	TGTGCCAGCGCCGCACGGCGAGACAGGGGCTACGAGCAGTACTTC	CASAARRDRGYEQYF
TRBD2	TRBJ2-1	NA	TRBV5-1	TGCGCCAGCAGTCCGACTAGCGCTAACAATGAGCAGTTCTTC	CASSPTSANNEQFF